These 27 T cell receptor beta chains were sequenced from one sample in a study of CXCR3-negative and CXCR3-positive naive CD8 T cells. Study-wide results and caveats: TRB CDR3 hydrophobicity was greater in CXCR3-positive naive cells than in CXCR3-negative naive cells.

The antigens of these receptors remain unknown. 5' RACE with UMI labels generated the TRB cDNA libraries. From its re-call of the 5' RACE reads, TCRdb lists each CDR3 protein once, without DNA. Its listing shows about 6,800 distinct CDR3 sequences. The sequencing sample was made of naive CXCR3+ CD8+ T cells from blood. Subset reported: CD45RO-CCR7+CD27+CD95- naive CD8+ T cells expressing CXCR3 (TNR3+). These receptors all come from a human donor in good health. Some clones in this sample may be carry-over from other donors' samples.

This clonotype is medium-sized by frequency. This rearrangement joins TRBV29-1 to TRBJ2-2; the D gene TCRdb calls, TRBD1, cannot be checked with no DNA. Germline V gene sequence: CDR1 SQVTM, CDR2 ANQGSEA. There are 15 residues in the CDR3. Here the CDR3 reads CSANNRERGTGELFF.

The chain uses TRBV10-3 and TRBJ2-7; TCRdb calls TRBD1, which cannot be checked without DNA. CDR1 and CDR2 from the germline V gene are ENHRY and SYGVKD. CDR3 length: 14 amino acids. The CDR3 loop reads CAISDAGLSYEQYF.

The chain employs TRBV10-3 and TRBJ2-7. Germline V gives CDR1 ENHRY, CDR2 SYGVKD. The CDR3 totals 15 residues. The CDR3 spells CAISESTDSSYEQYF.

The chain links TRBV11-1 to TRBJ2-7; TCRdb returns TRBD2, unconfirmable since there is no DNA. This CDR3 is built from 15 residues. CDR1 is SGHAT, CDR2 FQDESV, per germline (reference sequence). The CDR3 is CASSPRRGGVYEQYF.

In terms of frequency, this clonotype is medium-sized. The rearrangement links TRBV4-2 to TRBJ2-7; absent DNA, TCRdb's TRBD2 call cannot be checked. The CDR3 sequence is 16 residues long. Germline V gene data show CDR1 as LGHNA and CDR2 as YNFKEQ. The chain's CDR3 is CASSQDGTSGSYEQYF.

The chain joins TRBV14 to TRBJ2-1; lacking DNA, the TRBD1 call made by TCRdb goes unchecked. The germline gives CDR1 SGHDN, CDR2 FVKESK. The CDR3 runs 17 residues. CDR3 sequence: CASSQPGQGNSYNEQFF.

J is TRBJ1-1 and V is TRBV29-1; without DNA, the TCRdb call of TRBD1 cannot be checked. This CDR3 has 15 amino acids. CDR1 and CDR2 (germline): SQVTM, ANQGSEA. CDR3 amino acids: CSVENEAGANTEAFF.

The chain couples TRBV7-6 to TRBJ2-7; TCRdb's D gene call, TRBD1, goes unchecked for lack of DNA. Germline loops: CDR1 SGHVS, CDR2 FNYEAQ. This CDR3 has 13 amino acids. The chain's CDR3 is CASSRWGGYEQYF.

This clonotype ranks as medium-sized in terms of frequency. The chain employs TRBV29-1 and TRBJ1-1. The CDR3 extends over 13 amino acids. Germline V gives CDR1 SQVTM, CDR2 ANQGSEA. The CDR3 loop reads CSVETRSNTEAFF.

This chain links TRBV29-1 with TRBJ1-1. Germline V CDR1 and CDR2: SQVTM, ANQGSEA. This CDR3 spans 12 amino acids. The CDR3: CSVFQLNTEAFF.

This chain connects TRBV28 to TRBJ2-5; TCRdb indicates TRBD1, and absent DNA this call remains unverified. CDR3 length equals 19 residues. CDR1 and CDR2 from the germline V gene are MDHEN and SYDVKM. The CDR3 region is CASSSSAGVSTGGEETQYF.

Measured by frequency, this clonotype is medium-sized. The chain carries TRBV29-1 and TRBJ1-4; the TRBD1 assignment by TCRdb is unverifiable without DNA. CDR3 size: 12 residues. In germline, CDR1 is SQVTM, CDR2 ANQGSEA. CDR3: CSVGQGSLGLFF.

This clonotype is called medium-sized based on its frequency. The V call is TRBV12-3 or TRBV12-4, the J call TRBJ2-7; the D call of TRBD1 rests on TCRdb alone, since no DNA is present to check it. The CDR3 totals 13 residues. This CDR3 is CASSFGGRNEQYF.

This clonotype is identified as medium-sized from frequency. The rearrangement joins TRBV29-1 to TRBJ1-4. Germline V CDR1 and CDR2: SQVTM, ANQGSEA. The CDR3 has 12 residues. The CDR3 reads CSVWLTNEKLFF. The whole variable domain, remainder taken from reference TRBV29-1 and TRBJ1-4, is SAVISQKPSRDICQRGTSLTIQCQVDSQVTMMFWYRQQPGQSLTLIATANQGSEATYESGFVIDKFPISRPNLTFSTLTVSNMSPEDSSIYLCSVWLTNEKLFFGSGTQLSVL.

The genes are TRBV12-5 and TRBJ2-3; the D call from TCRdb, TRBD1, cannot be confirmed without DNA. The CDR3 runs 14 residues. Germline-derived CDR1 and CDR2 are LGHNT and FRNRAP. The CDR3 protein is CASALTALTDTQYF. The variable domain in full, with the rest retrieved from reference TRBV12-5 and TRBJ2-3, is DARVTQTPRHKVTEMGQEVTMRCQPILGHNTVFWYRQTMMQGLELLAYFRNRAPLDDSGMPKDRFSAEMPDATLATLKIQPSEPRDSAVYFCASALTALTDTQYFGPGTRLTVL.

This clonotype is labeled medium-sized based on frequency. The chain is built from TRBV7-8 and TRBJ1-2. Germline assignment: CDR1 SGHVS and CDR2 FQNEAQ. This CDR3 spans 15 amino acids. This CDR3 reads CASSLSGGVSYGYTF.

The chain has TRBV2 and TRBJ2-3; TCRdb indicates TRBD1, and absent DNA this call remains unverified. The CDR3 length is 13 residues. The germline V gene encodes CDR1 SNHLY and CDR2 FYNNEI. The CDR3 reads CASLAGTRDTQYF.

This clonotype counts as medium-sized (0.01 to 0.1%) by frequency. This chain links TRBV29-1 with TRBJ2-1; TCRdb reports TRBD1, a call that lacks DNA to check it against. CDR1 and CDR2 (germline): SQVTM, ANQGSEA. The CDR3 contains 12 residues. CDR3: CSGQGSYNEQFF.

The chain is built from TRBV29-1 and TRBJ2-7; no DNA is available, so the TRBD1 call from TCRdb remains unchecked. The germline V gene has CDR1 SQVTM and CDR2 ANQGSEA. The CDR3 extends over 15 amino acids. The CDR3 protein is CSVGGRQGHLYEQYF.

The chain has TRBV29-1 and TRBJ1-2. This CDR3 region has 12 residues. Per germline, CDR1 SQVTM and CDR2 ANQGSEA. CDR3 protein: CSVEDLSYGYTF. The variable domain in full, with the rest retrieved from reference TRBV29-1 and TRBJ1-2, is SAVISQKPSRDICQRGTSLTIQCQVDSQVTMMFWYRQQPGQSLTLIATANQGSEATYESGFVIDKFPISRPNLTFSTLTVSNMSPEDSSIYLCSVEDLSYGYTFGSGTRLTVV.

By frequency, this clonotype is medium-sized. The CDR3 loop reads CASSKGVDQETQYF. J is TRBJ2-5 and V is TRBV21-1. TRBV21-1 is deemed a pseudogene. This CDR3 has 14 residues.

By frequency, this clonotype is medium-sized (0.01 to 0.1%). The chain is built from TRBV6-2 or TRBV6-3 and TRBJ1-1. The CDR3 has 12 residues. Per the germline V gene, CDR1 is MNHEY and CDR2 is SVGEGT. The CDR3 reads CASRFSGTEAFF.

CDR3 residues: CASSEAWTSGGSETQYF. The chain combines TRBV2 with TRBJ2-5; TCRdb's D call of TRBD2 is untestable without DNA. Germline values: CDR1 SNHLY, CDR2 FYNNEI. This CDR3 spans 17 amino acids.

In terms of frequency, this clonotype is medium-sized. This chain uses TRBV27 with TRBJ2-7; TCRdb names TRBD1, which stays unverified in the absence of DNA. The CDR3 totals 14 residues. In germline, CDR1 is MNHEY, CDR2 SMNVEV (reference sequence). This chain's CDR3 is CASSSRQILYEQYF.

This clonotype shows up as medium-sized by frequency. The chain joins TRBV2 to TRBJ2-7; absent DNA, TCRdb's TRBD1 call cannot be checked. The CDR3 is 16 amino acids. Germline CDR1 is SNHLY and CDR2 is FYNNEI. CDR3 sequence: CASSSPGTRSLYEQYF.

This clonotype shows up as medium-sized (0.01 to 0.1%) by frequency. The rearrangement links TRBV7-9 to TRBJ2-5; TCRdb calls TRBD1, which cannot be checked without DNA. The CDR3 covers 15 residues. Germline V gene lookup returns CDR1 SEHNR and CDR2 FQNEAQ (reference sequence). The CDR3 loop is CASSFLEGGQETQYF. The whole variable domain, filled in from reference TRBV7-9 and TRBJ2-5, reads DTGVSQNPRHKITKRGQNVTFRCDPISEHNRLYWYRQTLGQGPEFLTYFQNEAQLEKSRLLSDRFSAERPKGSFSTLEIQRTEQGDSAMYLCASSFLEGGQETQYFGPGTRLLVL.

This clonotype registers medium-sized by frequency. V usage is TRBV7-3 and J usage is TRBJ1-3; TCRdb proposes TRBD1, but this gene call is untestable without DNA. This CDR3 spans 16 amino acids. Germline V gives CDR1 SGHTA, CDR2 FQGTGA. CDR3 sequence: CASIHRDRDSGNTIYF.